Presented here are 18 T cell receptor beta chains from one specimen sequenced in a study of blood T cell repertoires in COVID-19 (dated by TCRdb to 2019 to 2021). The method behind the library was the immunoSEQ multiplex PCR assay. TCRdb holds this immuneACCESS table with in-frame rearrangements only. Some clones are missing; in checked studies, unresolved V genes explain under half, and the rest has no known cause. The sample table holds tens of thousands of clones, of which 75% to 90% were seen once. The ten largest clones capture roughly 21% of the sample. Input material: peripheral blood. These receptors were obtained from a woman at least 80 years old with COVID-19, enrolled during active disease.

The chain uses TRBV2 and TRBJ2-7; 10 nucleotides match TRBD1. The CDR3 is 14 residues long. J lost 0 bases, V lost 4 bases, and 0 bases had no gene match. Germline loops: CDR1 SNHLY, CDR2 FYNNEI. CDR3: CASSGQGASYEQYF. DNA for the CDR3: TGTGCCAGCAGTGGACAGGGGGCCTCCTACGAGCAGTACTTC.

This clone was found a few times. This chain joins TRBV2 and TRBJ1-2; D is perhaps TRBD1 (5 bases). The V end was cut by 4 bases, the J end by 4 bases, with 16 bases between. Germline V gene sequence: CDR1 SNHLY, CDR2 FYNNEI. The CDR3 contains 15 residues. CDR3: CASSAGSGALYGYTF. The CDR3 coding sequence is TGTGCCAGCAGTGCTGGAAGTGGGGCACTCTATGGCTACACCTTC.

The V call is TRBV19, the J call TRBJ2-2; 7 bases are a match to TRBD2. V gave up 7 bases and J gave up 7 bases; unmatched junction bases: 12. The CDR3 has 15 residues. The germline V gene encodes CDR1 LNHDA and CDR2 SQIVND (reference sequence). The CDR3 coding sequence is TGTGCCAGTAACGAGGGGCGGGGGTTCGTCGGGGAGCTGTTTTTT. Translating it yields CASNEGRGFVGELFF.

The chain links TRBV9 to TRBJ1-4; D remains unclear. With 4 bases removed from V and 1 base from J, the gap between germline ends came to 11 bases. Germline V gene lookup returns CDR1 SGDLS and CDR2 YYNGEE. The CDR3 totals 15 residues. The CDR3 loop is CASSPGHGTNEKLFF. CDR3 bases: TGTGCCAGCAGCCCAGGTCACGGAACTAATGAAAAACTGTTTTTT.

V is TRBV6-5 and J is TRBJ2-7, with 9 bases matching TRBD1. The CDR3 is made up of 15 amino acids. The germline CDR1 and CDR2 sequences are MNHEY and SVGAGI. As DNA, the CDR3 is TGTGCCAGCAGTTACCCTATTCTTGGACAGGGGAAAAGGGTAGTC. Translating gives CASSYPILGQGKRVV.

A single count supports this clone. The chain recombines TRBV6-5 with TRBJ1-1; TRBD1 aligns across 11 bases. In germline, CDR1 is MNHEY, CDR2 SVGAGI. The CDR3 consists of 15 residues. Trimming at V came to 8 bases and at J to 1 base, leaving 6 bases not matched to a gene. CDR3 loop: CASGAGTGGNTEAFF. CDR3 DNA: TGTGCCAGCGGGGCGGGGACAGGGGGGAACACTGAAGCTTTCTTT.

This clone was recorded once. V gene TRBV19 combines with J gene TRBJ1-3; D not resolved. The V gene's germline CDR1 is LNHDA and CDR2 SQIVND (reference sequence). Deletions cut 5 bases from V and 0 bases from J, with 8 bases between. The CDR3 runs 14 residues. The chain's CDR3 is CASSPQNSGNTIYF. CDR3 coding DNA: TGTGCCAGTAGTCCGCAGAACTCTGGAAACACCATATATTTT.

The genes are TRBV14 and TRBJ2-5, with TRBD1 as a possible D gene (6 bases). Germline V lookup: CDR1 SGHDN, CDR2 FVKESK. V was trimmed by 4 bases and J by 4 bases, leaving 13 bases between them. The CDR3 consists of 14 residues. The CDR3 protein is CASSLTGLGETQYF. In DNA form, the CDR3 reads TGTGCCAGCAGCCTTACAGGGTTAGGAGAGACCCAGTACTTC.

The rearrangement uses TRBV7-9 and TRBJ1-5; tentatively, D is TRBD1 (6 bases). The V gene's germline CDR1 is SEHNR and CDR2 FQNEAQ (reference sequence). V gave up 5 bases and J gave up 6 bases, with 17 bases separating them. The CDR3 runs 15 residues. CDR3 nucleotides: TGTGCCAGCAGCCTTGGGACAAGGGGGAGTCAGCCCCAGCATTTT. Encoded protein: CASSLGTRGSQPQHF.

The rearrangement links TRBV30 to TRBJ1-2; 7 positions agree with TRBD1. This CDR3 has 18 amino acids. Germline values: CDR1 GTSNPN, CDR2 SVGIG (reference sequence). The junction had 15 bases not matched to a gene; V was cut back by 0 bases and J by 2 bases. CDR3 sequence: CAWSVSRGLPWGNYGYTF. CDR3 coding DNA: TGTGCCTGGAGTGTAAGCAGGGGGTTACCCTGGGGGAACTATGGCTACACCTTC. Full variable domain (rest looked up from reference TRBV30 and TRBJ1-2): SQTIHQWPATLVQPVGSPLSLECTVEGTSNPNLYWYRQAAGRGLQLLFYSVGIGQISSEVPQNLSASRPQDRQFILSSKKLLLSDSGFYLCAWSVSRGLPWGNYGYTFGSGTRLTVV.

The genes are TRBV28 and TRBJ2-3; D is possibly TRBD1 (6 bases). Germline values: CDR1 MDHEN, CDR2 SYDVKM. This CDR3 contains 11 residues. Trimming removed 6 bases at V and 14 bases at J, with 15 bases between. This CDR3 reads CASRKGQARYF. The DNA of the CDR3 is TGTGCCAGCAGGAAGGGACAAGCGCGGTATTTT.

The chain links TRBV30 to TRBJ2-7; D might be TRBD2 (7 bases). CDR3 length: 14 residues. V lost 0 bases, J lost 3 bases, and 12 bases lay in between. CDR1 GTSNPN and CDR2 SVGIG come from the germline V gene (reference sequence). The chain's CDR3 is CAWSVGGLIYEQYF. The CDR3 DNA reads TGTGCCTGGAGTGTGGGGGGGCTGATCTACGAGCAGTACTTC.

This clone was seen a few times. The DNA of the CDR3 is TGTGCCAGCAAGCCAGGGTCCAACTCTGGAAACACCATATATTTT. Translating gives CASKPGSNSGNTIYF. This chain uses TRBV28 with TRBJ1-3, with D perhaps matching TRBD1 (5 bases). This CDR3 contains 15 residues. The V gene lost 7 bases and the J gene lost 0 bases, with 13 bases spanning the gap. Germline V lookup: CDR1 MDHEN, CDR2 SYDVKM.

The chain carries TRBV11-2 and TRBJ2-1; 9 nucleotides agree with TRBD1. Unmatched junction bases numbered 7, after V lost 4 bases and J lost 6 bases. CDR3 length equals 15 residues. CDR1 SGHAT and CDR2 FQNNGV come from the germline V gene. CDR3 in DNA: TGTGCCAGCAGCTATTCGCGGGACAGGGTCAATGAGCAGTTCTTC. It yields the protein CASSYSRDRVNEQFF.

This rearrangement joins TRBV6-5 to TRBJ2-5; D gene uncertain. This CDR3 comprises 13 residues. The V gene's germline CDR1 is MNHEY and CDR2 SVGAGI. The V and J ends lost 6 bases and 4 bases respectively, with 12 bases between them. The CDR3 loop reads CASSDWVVETQYF. The DNA for the CDR3 is TGTGCCAGCAGCGACTGGGTCGTAGAGACCCAGTACTTC.

V is TRBV2 and J is TRBJ1-6; the D is unclear. Trimming took off 3 bases at V and 5 bases at J, with 14 bases between the two ends. Per germline, CDR1 SNHLY and CDR2 FYNNEI. This CDR3 comprises 16 residues. CDR3 loop: CASSDSGGLNNSPLHF. In DNA, the CDR3 is TGTGCCAGCAGTGACAGTGGAGGGCTCAATAATTCACCCCTCCACTTT.

This clone was picked up a small number of times. The chain uses TRBV3-1 (or the pseudogene TRBV3-2) and TRBJ1-2; D remains unclear. CDR1 LGHDT and CDR2 YNNKEL come from the germline V gene (reference sequence). The CDR3 contains 13 residues. V shed 4 bases and J shed 2 bases, with 8 bases lying between them. The chain's CDR3 is CASSPTGNYGYTF. The CDR3 DNA follows: TGTGCCAGCAGCCCCACGGGAAACTATGGCTACACCTTC.

The chain couples TRBV11-2 to TRBJ1-1, with D hard to call. Trimming stripped 5 bases from V and 4 bases from J, with 11 bases between. The CDR3 is 13 amino acids. Germline values: CDR1 SGHAT, CDR2 FQNNGV. CDR3 DNA: TGTGCCAGCAGCCCAGGCCGGGGCACTGAAGCTTTCTTT. It encodes CASSPGRGTEAFF.